The T cell receptor (beta chain) described here comes from a study of spatial heterogeneity in lung cancer. Sample time point: sample taken at primary tumor resection. TCRdb re-called the 5' RACE reads with MiXCR, one entry per CDR3 protein. The sample lists some 83,000 distinct CDR3 sequences; approximately 8% were seen once. The germline gives CDR1 DFQATT, CDR2 SNEGSKA (reference sequence). The CDR3 contains 15 residues. V lost 4 bases and J lost 5; bases outside the gene matches: 11. The sequence came from a male donor with early-stage non-small cell lung cancer. The sample here was PBMCs, taken at surgery. The V call is TRBV20-1, the J call TRBJ1-5; 7 bases line up with TRBD1. CDR3: CSATIRQGPHQPQHF. In DNA form, the CDR3 reads TGCAGTGCTACCATAAGACAGGGTCCTCATCAGCCCCAGCATTTT.